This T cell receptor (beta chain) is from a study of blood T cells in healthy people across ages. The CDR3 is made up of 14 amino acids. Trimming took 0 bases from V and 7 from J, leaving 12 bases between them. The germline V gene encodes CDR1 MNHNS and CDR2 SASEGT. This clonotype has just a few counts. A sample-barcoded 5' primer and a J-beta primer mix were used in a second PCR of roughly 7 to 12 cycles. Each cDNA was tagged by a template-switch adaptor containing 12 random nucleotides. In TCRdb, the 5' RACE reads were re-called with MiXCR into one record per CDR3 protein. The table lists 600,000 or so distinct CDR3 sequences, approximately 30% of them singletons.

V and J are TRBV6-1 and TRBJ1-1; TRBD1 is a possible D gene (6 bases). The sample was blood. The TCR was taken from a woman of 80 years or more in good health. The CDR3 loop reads CASSEARQAIEAFF. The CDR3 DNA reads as TGTGCCAGCAGTGAAGCAAGACAGGCGATTGAAGCTTTCTTT.